Following are 5 T cell receptor beta chains from one sample sequenced in a study of blood T cell repertoires in COVID-19. TCRdb's table, derived via immunoSEQ multiplex PCR, lists solely in-frame clones and lacks some. The sample yields 180,000 or so clones, about 86% seen once. The sequencing sample was made of peripheral blood. All receptors come from a man aged 18 to 30 with active or convalescent COVID-19.

This clone was seen just once. This sequence joins TRBV5-1 and TRBJ2-5; 12 nucleotides line up with TRBD2. Germline V gives CDR1 SGHRS, CDR2 YFSETQ. The ends lost 2 bases at V and 0 bases at J; junction bases unmatched: 2. The CDR3 extends over 16 amino acids. The DNA of the CDR3 is TGCGCCAGCAGCTTCGGGACTAGCGGGTACCAAGAGACCCAGTACTTC. It codes for CASSFGTSGYQETQYF.

This sequence joins TRBV28 and TRBJ1-6; tentatively, D is TRBD1 (5 bases). V dropped 3 bases and J dropped 5 bases, with 11 bases sitting between them. The CDR3 covers 15 residues. Germline V gives CDR1 MDHEN, CDR2 SYDVKM. The CDR3 sequence: CASSFSDRNNSPLHF. CDR3 sequence (DNA): TGTGCCAGCAGTTTTTCCGACAGAAATAATTCACCCCTCCACTTT. The full variable domain, completed using reference TRBV28 and TRBJ1-6, is DVKVTQSSRYLVKRTGEKVFLECVQDMDHENMFWYRQDPGLGLRLIYFSYDVKMKEKGDIPEGYSVSREKKERFSLILESASTNQTSMYLCASSFSDRNNSPLHFGNGTRLTVT.

The chain is built from TRBV11-3 and TRBJ2-5; D is possibly TRBD1 (5 bases). V lost 5 bases and J 5 bases, leaving 12 bases between the germline ends. The CDR3 length is 13 residues. Per germline, CDR1 SGHNT and CDR2 YENEEA. The CDR3 region is CASSGQGGETQYF. The CDR3 DNA is TGTGCCAGCAGCGGTCAGGGTGGGGAGACCCAGTACTTC.

The rearrangement links TRBV19 to TRBJ2-5; TRBD1 aligns across 9 bases. The length of the CDR3 is 16 residues. V shed 5 bases, J shed 1 base, and the junction held 8 bases outside the gene matches. Looked up from germline, CDR1 is LNHDA and CDR2 is SQIVND (reference sequence). CDR3 bases: TGTGCCAGTAGTCTCACCGGGACAGGGATCCAAGAGACCCAGTACTTC. Amino acids: CASSLTGTGIQETQYF.

This chain connects TRBV25-1 to TRBJ2-2, with TRBD1 identical over 9 bases. The CDR3 runs 15 residues. Trimming removed 8 bases from V and 4 bases from J; junction bases left unmatched: 8. Looked up from germline, CDR1 is MGHDK and CDR2 is SYGVNS. The CDR3 nucleotides are TGTGCCAGCTTAGGGACAGGGAGGGTCACCGGGGAGCTGTTTTTT. Its protein is CASLGTGRVTGELFF.